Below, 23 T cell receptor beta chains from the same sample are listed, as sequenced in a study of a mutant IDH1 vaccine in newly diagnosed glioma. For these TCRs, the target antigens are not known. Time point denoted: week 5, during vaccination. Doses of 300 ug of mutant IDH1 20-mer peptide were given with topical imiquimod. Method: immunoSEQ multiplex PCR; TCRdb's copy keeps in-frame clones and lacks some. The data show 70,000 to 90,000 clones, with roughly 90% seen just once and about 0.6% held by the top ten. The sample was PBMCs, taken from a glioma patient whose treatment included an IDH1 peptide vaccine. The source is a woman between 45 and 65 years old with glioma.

CDR3 sequence: CATGTSGYEQYF. The CDR3, as DNA: TGTGCCACTGGGACTAGCGGTTACGAGCAGTACTTC. This chain links TRBV13 with TRBJ2-7; 11 bases map to TRBD2. V dropped 10 bases and J dropped 4; count of bases not matched to a gene: 3. The CDR3 covers 12 residues. The germline V gene has CDR1 PRHDT and CDR2 FYEKMQ (reference sequence). Full variable domain (rest looked up from reference TRBV13 and TRBJ2-7): AAGVIQSPRHLIKEKRETATLKCYPIPRHDTVYWYQQGPGQDPQFLISFYEKMQSDKGSIPDRFSAQQFSDYHSELNMSSLELGDSALYFCATGTSGYEQYFGPGTRLTVT.

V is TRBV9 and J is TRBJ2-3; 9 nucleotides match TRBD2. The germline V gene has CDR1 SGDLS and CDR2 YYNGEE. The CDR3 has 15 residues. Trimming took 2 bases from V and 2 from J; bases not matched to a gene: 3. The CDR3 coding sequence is TGTGCCAGCAGCGTTGGCGGGAGGGACACAGATACGCAGTATTTT. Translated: CASSVGGRDTDTQYF.

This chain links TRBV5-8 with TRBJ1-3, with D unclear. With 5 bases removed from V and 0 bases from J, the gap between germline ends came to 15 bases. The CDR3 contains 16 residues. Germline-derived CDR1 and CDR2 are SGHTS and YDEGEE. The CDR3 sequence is CASSYTRAGSGNTIYF. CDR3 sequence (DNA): TGTGCCAGCAGTTATACCCGAGCGGGCTCTGGAAACACCATATATTTT. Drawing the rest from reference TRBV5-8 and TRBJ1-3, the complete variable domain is EAGVTQSPTHLIKTRGQQATLRCSPISGHTSVYWYQQALGLGLQFLLWYDEGEERNRGNFPPRFSGRQFPNYSSELNVNALELEDSALYLCASSYTRAGSGNTIYFGEGSWLTVV.

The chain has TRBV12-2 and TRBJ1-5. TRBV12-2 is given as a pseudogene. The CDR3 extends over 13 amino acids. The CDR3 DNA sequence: TGTGCAAGTCGCCCCCCCCGCAATCAGCCCCAGCATTTT. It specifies CASRPPRNQPQHF.

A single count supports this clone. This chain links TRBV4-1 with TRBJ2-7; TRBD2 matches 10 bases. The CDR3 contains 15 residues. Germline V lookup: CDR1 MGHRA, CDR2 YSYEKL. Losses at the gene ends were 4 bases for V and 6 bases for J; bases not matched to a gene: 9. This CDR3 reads CASSPASGRASEQYF. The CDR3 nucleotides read TGCGCCAGCAGCCCCGCCAGCGGGAGGGCCTCCGAGCAGTACTTC.

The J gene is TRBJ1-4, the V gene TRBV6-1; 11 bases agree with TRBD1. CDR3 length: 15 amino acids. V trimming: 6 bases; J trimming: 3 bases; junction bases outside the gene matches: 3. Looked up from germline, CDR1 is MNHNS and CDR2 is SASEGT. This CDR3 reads CASRDRGLANEKLFF. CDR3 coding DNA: TGTGCCAGCAGGGACAGGGGGCTGGCTAATGAAAAACTGTTTTTT.

Here the CDR3 reads CASSYRAPRNTGELFF. CDR3 DNA sequence: TGTGCCAGCAGTTACAGGGCCCCCCGCAACACCGGGGAGCTGTTTTTT. J is TRBJ2-2 and V is TRBV27; tentatively, D is TRBD1 (6 bases). This CDR3 has 16 residues. Trimming stripped 4 bases from V and 2 bases from J, with 14 bases between. The germline gives CDR1 MNHEY, CDR2 SMNVEV (reference sequence).

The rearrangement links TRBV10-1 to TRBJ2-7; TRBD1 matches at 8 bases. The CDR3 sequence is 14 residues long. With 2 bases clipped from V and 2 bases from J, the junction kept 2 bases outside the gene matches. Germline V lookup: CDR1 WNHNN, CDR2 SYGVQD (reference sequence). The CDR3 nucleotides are TGCGCCAGCAGTGAGGCAGGGGGCACCTACGAGCAGTACTTC. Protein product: CASSEAGGTYEQYF.

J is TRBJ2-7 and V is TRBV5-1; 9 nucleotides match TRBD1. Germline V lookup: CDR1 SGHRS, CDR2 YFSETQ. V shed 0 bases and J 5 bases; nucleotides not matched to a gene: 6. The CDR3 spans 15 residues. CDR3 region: CASSLGGQGMHEQYF. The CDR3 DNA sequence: TGCGCCAGCAGCTTGGGGGGACAGGGTATGCACGAGCAGTACTTC.

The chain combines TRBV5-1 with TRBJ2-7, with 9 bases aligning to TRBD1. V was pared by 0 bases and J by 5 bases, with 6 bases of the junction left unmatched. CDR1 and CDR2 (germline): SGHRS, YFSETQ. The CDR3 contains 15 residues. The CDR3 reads CASSLDGTGWNEQYF. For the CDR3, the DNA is TGCGCCAGCAGCTTGGATGGGACAGGGTGGAACGAGCAGTACTTC.

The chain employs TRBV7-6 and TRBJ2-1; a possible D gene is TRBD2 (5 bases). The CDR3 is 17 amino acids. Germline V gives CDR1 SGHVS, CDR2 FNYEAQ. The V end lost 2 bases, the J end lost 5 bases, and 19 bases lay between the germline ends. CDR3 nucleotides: TGTGCCAGCAGCTTAAGGGCTCCAGCGGCGCAAAACAATGAGCAGTTCTTC. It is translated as CASSLRAPAAQNNEQFF.

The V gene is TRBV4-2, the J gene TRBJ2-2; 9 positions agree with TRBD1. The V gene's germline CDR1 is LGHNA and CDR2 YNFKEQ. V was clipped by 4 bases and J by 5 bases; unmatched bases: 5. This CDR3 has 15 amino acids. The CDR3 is CASSPQGATTGELFF. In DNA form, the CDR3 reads TGTGCCAGCAGCCCACAGGGGGCAACGACCGGGGAGCTGTTTTTT.

Here the CDR3 DNA reads TGTGCCAGCAAACAACGGGGCCAGTACTACGAGCAGTACTTC. Its protein product is CASKQRGQYYEQYF. The V gene is TRBV2, the J gene TRBJ2-7; D may correspond to TRBD1 or TRBD2 (5 bases each). Trimming took off 7 bases at V and 3 bases at J, with 16 bases between the two ends. This CDR3 spans 14 amino acids. CDR1 is SNHLY and CDR2 is FYNNEI in the germline V gene.

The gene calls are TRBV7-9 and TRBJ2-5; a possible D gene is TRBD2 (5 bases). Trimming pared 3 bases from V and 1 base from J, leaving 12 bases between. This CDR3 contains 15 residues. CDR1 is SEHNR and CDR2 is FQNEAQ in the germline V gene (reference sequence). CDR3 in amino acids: CASSFGLPLQETQYF. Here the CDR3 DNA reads TGTGCCAGCAGCTTCGGACTGCCTCTCCAAGAGACCCAGTACTTC.

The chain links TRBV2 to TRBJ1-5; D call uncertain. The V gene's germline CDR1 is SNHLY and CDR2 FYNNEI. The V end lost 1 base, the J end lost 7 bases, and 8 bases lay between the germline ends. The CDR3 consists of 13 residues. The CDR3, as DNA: TGTGCCAGCAGTGAAGAGGGCTGGCAGCCCCAGCATTTT. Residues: CASSEEGWQPQHF.

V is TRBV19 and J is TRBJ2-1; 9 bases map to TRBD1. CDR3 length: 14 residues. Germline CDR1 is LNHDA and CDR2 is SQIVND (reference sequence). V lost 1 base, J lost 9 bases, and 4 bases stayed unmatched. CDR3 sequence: CASSIGGTGPEQFF. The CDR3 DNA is TGTGCCAGTAGTATAGGAGGGACAGGGCCTGAGCAGTTCTTC.

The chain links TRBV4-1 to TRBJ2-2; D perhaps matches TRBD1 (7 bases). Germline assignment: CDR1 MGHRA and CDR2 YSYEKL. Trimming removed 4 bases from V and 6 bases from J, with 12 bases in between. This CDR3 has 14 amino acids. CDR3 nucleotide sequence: TGCGCCAGCAGCCGGACAGGCGGGGCCGGGGAGCTGTTTTTT. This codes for CASSRTGGAGELFF.

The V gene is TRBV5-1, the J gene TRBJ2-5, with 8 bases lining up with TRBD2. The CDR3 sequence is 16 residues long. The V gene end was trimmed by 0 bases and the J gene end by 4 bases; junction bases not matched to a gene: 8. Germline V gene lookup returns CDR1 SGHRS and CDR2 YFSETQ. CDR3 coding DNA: TGCGCCAGCAGCTTGGGAGCCGGGACTAGGGGAGAGACCCAGTACTTC. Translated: CASSLGAGTRGETQYF.

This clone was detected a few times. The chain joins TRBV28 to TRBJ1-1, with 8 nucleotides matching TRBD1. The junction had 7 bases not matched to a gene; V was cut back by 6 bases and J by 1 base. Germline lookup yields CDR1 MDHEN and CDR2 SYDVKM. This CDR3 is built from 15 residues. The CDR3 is CASRNQGQGNTEAFF. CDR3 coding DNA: TGTGCCAGCAGAAACCAAGGACAGGGGAACACTGAAGCTTTCTTT. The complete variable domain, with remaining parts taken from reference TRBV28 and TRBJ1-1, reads DVKVTQSSRYLVKRTGEKVFLECVQDMDHENMFWYRQDPGLGLRLIYFSYDVKMKEKGDIPEGYSVSREKKERFSLILESASTNQTSMYLCASRNQGQGNTEAFFGQGTRLTVV.

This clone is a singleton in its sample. The CDR3 sequence is CASSLTREPTDTQYF. Written as DNA, the CDR3 is TGTGCCAGCAGCTTAACTAGGGAACCCACAGATACGCAGTATTTT. The rearrangement links TRBV7-3 to TRBJ2-3; no clear D gene. Trimming cost V 0 bases and J 2 bases, with 9 bases left between them. Germline loops: CDR1 SGHTA, CDR2 FQGTGA. The CDR3 contains 15 residues.

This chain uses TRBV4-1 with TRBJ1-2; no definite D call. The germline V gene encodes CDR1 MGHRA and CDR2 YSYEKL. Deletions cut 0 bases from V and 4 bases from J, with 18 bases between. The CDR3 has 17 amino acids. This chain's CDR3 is CASSQEPAAPWVYGYTF. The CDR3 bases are TGCGCCAGCAGCCAAGAACCGGCAGCCCCATGGGTCTATGGCTACACCTTC.

CDR3 coding DNA: TGTGCCAGCAGCTTAAGCGGGAGGAATAACAATGAGCAGTTCTTC. Protein product: CASSLSGRNNNEQFF. The rearrangement links TRBV7-3 to TRBJ2-1; 8 bases match TRBD2. Trimming at V came to 1 base and at J to 5 bases, leaving 4 bases not matched to a gene. The CDR3 loop spans 15 amino acids. Germline V gene sequence: CDR1 SGHTA, CDR2 FQGTGA.

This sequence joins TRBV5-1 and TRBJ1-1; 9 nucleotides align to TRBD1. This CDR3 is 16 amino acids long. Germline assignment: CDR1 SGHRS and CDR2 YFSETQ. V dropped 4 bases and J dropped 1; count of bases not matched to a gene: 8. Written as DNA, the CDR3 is TGCGCCAGCAGCGGGGGACAGGGTTCAGGGAACACTGAAGCTTTCTTT. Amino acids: CASSGGQGSGNTEAFF. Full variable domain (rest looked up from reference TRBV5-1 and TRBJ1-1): KAGVTQTPRYLIKTRGQQVTLSCSPISGHRSVSWYQQTPGQGLQFLFEYFSETQRNKGNFPGRFSGRQFSNSRSEMNVSTLELGDSALYLCASSGGQGSGNTEAFFGQGTRLTVV.